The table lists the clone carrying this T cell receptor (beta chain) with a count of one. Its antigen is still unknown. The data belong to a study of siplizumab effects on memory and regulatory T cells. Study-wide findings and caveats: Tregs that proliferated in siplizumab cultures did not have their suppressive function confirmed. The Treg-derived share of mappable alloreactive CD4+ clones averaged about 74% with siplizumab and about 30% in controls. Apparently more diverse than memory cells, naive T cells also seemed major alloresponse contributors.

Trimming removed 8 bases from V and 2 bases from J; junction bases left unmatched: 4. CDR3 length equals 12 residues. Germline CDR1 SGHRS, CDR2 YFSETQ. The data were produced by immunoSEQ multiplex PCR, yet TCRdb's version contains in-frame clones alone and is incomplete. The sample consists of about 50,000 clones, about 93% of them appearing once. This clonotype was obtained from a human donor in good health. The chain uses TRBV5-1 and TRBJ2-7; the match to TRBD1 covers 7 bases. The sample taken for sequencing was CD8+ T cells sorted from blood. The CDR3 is CASWDRAYEQYF. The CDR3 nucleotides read TGCGCCAGTTGGGACAGAGCCTACGAGCAGTACTTC.